The clone carrying this T cell receptor beta chain was observed a single time. Its antigen is not known. Each bulk PBMC sample had approximately 0.35 ug DNA loaded. Profiling relied on immunoSEQ multiplex PCR, and the TCRdb table lists in-frame clones only, not all of them. Among roughly 7,000 clones, approximately 83% were seen once, and the ten largest hold 36%. Germline values: CDR1 KGHSH, CDR2 LQKENI. The CDR3 length is 16 residues. With V trimmed by 6 bases and J by 0 bases, 6 bases remained unmatched. These data originate in a study of blood T cell dynamics during melanoma immunotherapy. Study results and limitations: Disease-control patients' PBMC repertoires became either more clonal or more diverse at W3.

The time point was: pre-treatment baseline. The TCR originated in a human donor with melanoma. Some clones in this sample may be carry-over from other donors' samples. The source was blood, collected from a patient treated with checkpoint blockade. The V gene is TRBV18, the J gene TRBJ1-4; TRBD1 matches at 8 bases. CDR3: CASSRDRPATNEKLFF. Written as DNA, the CDR3 is TGTGCCAGCTCTCGGGACAGGCCGGCAACTAATGAAAAACTGTTTTTT.